Below, 6 T cell receptor beta chains from the same sample are listed, as sequenced in a study of post-analysis software for immune sequencing data. Study-level results: TRBV5-6, TRBV5-1 and TRBV20-1 were among about 5 TRBV segments more frequent in patients than controls.

Unique molecular identifiers were present in the TCR beta cDNA libraries. TCRdb redid the calling of the PCR reads with MiXCR, one entry per CDR3 protein. The data hold roughly 600,000 distinct CDR3 sequences, with roughly 46% observed a single time. No antigens are known for them. The source material was blood. The receptors here all came from a girl between 5 and 17 years old with multiple sclerosis.

This clonotype was recorded at least ten times. This chain connects TRBV29-1 to TRBJ2-7; a weak D match, TRBD1 (6 bases). Trimming stripped 6 bases from V and 3 bases from J, with 15 bases between. The CDR3 runs to 13 residues. The germline gives CDR1 SQVTM, CDR2 ANQGSEA. CDR3 DNA sequence: TGCAGCGTCGGCGCTCAGGGGTACTACGAGCAGTACTTC. Translated: CSVGAQGYYEQYF.

The J gene is TRBJ1-5, the V gene TRBV2; D uncertain. Germline-derived CDR1 and CDR2 are SNHLY and FYNNEI. V shed 6 bases and J shed 11 bases, with 14 bases lying between them. This CDR3 region has 12 residues. The CDR3 here is CASSVPPSAQHF. CDR3 nucleotides: TGTGCCAGCAGCGTCCCCCCGTCGGCCCAGCATTTT.

In this sample, this clonotype turned up a few times. The rearrangement joins TRBV29-1 to TRBJ2-1, with 8 bases matching TRBD1. CDR3 length: 14 residues. Germline V gene sequence: CDR1 SQVTM, CDR2 ANQGSEA. J gave up 7 bases and V 5 bases, and 10 bases lay outside the gene matches. This chain's CDR3 is CSVKTRRGLNEQFF. The CDR3 nucleotides read TGCAGCGTTAAAACTCGCAGGGGGCTTAATGAGCAGTTCTTC.

The J gene is TRBJ2-4, the V gene TRBV5-6; a possible D gene is TRBD1 (6 bases). This CDR3 contains 19 residues. Looked up from germline, CDR1 is SGHDT and CDR2 is YYEEEE. V dropped 1 base and J dropped 1 base, with 21 bases sitting between them. CDR3 sequence (DNA): TGTGCCAGCAGCTTGTTTGCAGGGGACCCCTGGGGGGCCAAAAACATTCAGTACTTC. As protein: CASSLFAGDPWGAKNIQYF.

This chain connects TRBV20-1 to TRBJ2-1, with D uncertain. Germline CDR1 and CDR2: DFQATT and SNEGSKA (reference sequence). V dropped 7 bases and J dropped 3 bases, with 10 bases sitting between them. The CDR3 has 12 amino acids. The CDR3 is CSVARNYNEQFF. The CDR3 region has the DNA TGCAGTGTGGCGCGGAACTACAATGAGCAGTTCTTC.

This clonotype has only a few counts. This rearrangement joins TRBV10-3 to TRBJ2-3; 12 nucleotides agree with TRBD2. The CDR3 loop spans 16 amino acids. Unmatched junction bases numbered 7, after V lost 5 bases and J lost 4 bases. Germline CDR1 reads ENHRY; CDR2 reads SYGVKD. CDR3 in amino acids: CAISHSTSGSPDTQYF. The CDR3 bases are TGTGCCATCAGTCACTCGACTAGCGGGAGCCCAGATACGCAGTATTTT.